The clone carrying this TCR beta chain occurred many times. As yet, its antigen is unknown. These data belong to a study of T cell repertoires in cytomegalovirus infection. Study as a whole: CMV infection plus the matching HLA type was flagged by public TCR beta signatures. Overall study findings and caveats: Pooled public TCR beta family frequency picked out CMV carriers with the relevant HLA. CMV-specific TCR beta clonotypes restricted by HLA-C dominated the ex vivo response.

Using its own MiXCR run on the reads, TCRdb lists one record per CDR3 protein. Here the sample spans approximately 990,000 distinct CDR3 sequences, 31% being singletons. The CDR3 loop spans 18 amino acids. Germline V gene lookup returns CDR1 LGHNA and CDR2 YNFKEQ. The V gene end was trimmed by 3 bases and the J gene end by 6 bases; junction bases not matched to a gene: 11. The chain combines TRBV4-2 with TRBJ1-6; TRBD1 matches 10 bases. Here the sequenced sample was cultured CD8+ T cells from PBMCs, taken from culture after CMV antigen stimulation. The TCR sequence derives from a human donor in good health (CMV status not recorded). Some clones in this sample may be carry-over from other donors' samples. The CDR3 spells CASSQPTGGARSNSPLHF. In nucleotides, the CDR3 is TGTGCCAGCAGCCAGCCGACAGGGGGCGCGAGGAGTAATTCACCCCTCCACTTT.